This T cell receptor beta chain was identified during a study of neurological immune-mediated disorders. Study results and limitations: For the multiple sclerosis repertoire cluster, an association with any clinical or MRI feature was absent.

Unsorted libraries were prepared from 2 million PBMCs that had been stored at -80 C. Sequencing runs each yielded over 180 million TCR-beta sequences from 15-18 subjects. MiXCR was run by TCRdb on the 5' RACE reads, yielding one entry per CDR3 protein. The sample shows 71,000 or so distinct CDR3 sequences, 5% to 6% of them seen only once. The V and J ends lost 5 bases and 1 base, in that order; junction bases with no gene match: 8. Germline V CDR1 and CDR2: DFQATT, SNEGSKA (reference sequence). The CDR3 runs 15 residues. This clonotype was found many times. The antigen remains undetermined. The sequenced sample was PBMCs. The chain carries TRBV20-1 and TRBJ2-5; 9 nucleotides line up with TRBD1. This TCR was recovered from a woman between 25 and 40 years old with multiple sclerosis. CDR3 sequence: CSASPGQGLQETQYF. CDR3 in DNA: TGCAGTGCTTCTCCGGGACAGGGCCTCCAAGAGACCCAGTACTTC.